The TCR beta chain described here comes from a study of control samples from healthy donors and cancer patients. Germline V gives CDR1 SGHNT, CDR2 YYREEE (reference sequence). Trimming left V 0 bases short and J 2 bases short, with 10 bases between. This CDR3 region has 15 residues. TCRdb's table, derived via immunoSEQ multiplex PCR, lists solely in-frame clones and lacks some. The sample shows under 65,000 clones, around 87% of them seen only once. This clone appeared a few times. Sequences were obtained from PBMCs. This chain links TRBV5-4 with TRBJ2-3; D uncertain. The sequence derives from a woman aged 55-69 years with lung cancer. The CDR3, as DNA: TGTGCCAGCAGCTTGGATGGCGGCTTCACAGATACGCAGTATTTT. It specifies CASSLDGGFTDTQYF. Looking up the rest from reference TRBV5-4 and TRBJ2-3 gives the full variable domain: ETGVTQSPTHLIKTRGQQVTLRCSSQSGHNTVSWYQQALGQGPQFIFQYYREEENGRGNFPPRFSGLQFPNYSSELNVNALELDDSALYLCASSLDGGFTDTQYFGPGTRLTVL.